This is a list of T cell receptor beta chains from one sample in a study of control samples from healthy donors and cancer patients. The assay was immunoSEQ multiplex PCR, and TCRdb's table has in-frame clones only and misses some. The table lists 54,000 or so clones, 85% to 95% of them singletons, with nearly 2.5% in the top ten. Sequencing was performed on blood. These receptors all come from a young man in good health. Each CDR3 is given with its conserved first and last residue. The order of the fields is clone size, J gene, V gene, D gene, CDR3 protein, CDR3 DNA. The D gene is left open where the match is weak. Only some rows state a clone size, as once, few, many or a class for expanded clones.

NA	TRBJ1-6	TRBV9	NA	CASSVEPSGNSPLHF	TGTGCCAGCAGCGTAGAGCCGTCGGGTAATTCACCCCTCCACTTT
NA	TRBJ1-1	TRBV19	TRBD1	CASSRGQGFKMNTEAFF	TGTGCCAGTAGTAGAGGACAGGGGTTTAAGATGAACACTGAAGCTTTCTTT
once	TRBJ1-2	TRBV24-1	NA	CATSAGAGYTF	TGTGCCACCAGTGCAGGGGCTGGCTACACCTTC
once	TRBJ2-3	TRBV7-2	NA	CASSLLDPTSTDTQYF	TGTGCCAGCAGCCTCCTAGACCCGACTAGCACAGATACGCAGTATTTT
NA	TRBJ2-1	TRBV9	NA	CASSVASVYNEQFF	TGTGCCAGCAGCGTGGCTAGCGTGTACAATGAGCAGTTCTTC
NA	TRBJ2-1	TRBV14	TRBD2	CASSHLGSGLPYNEQFF	TGTGCCAGCAGCCACCTGGGGTCGGGACTACCCTACAATGAGCAGTTCTTC
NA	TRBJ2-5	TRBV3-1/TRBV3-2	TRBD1	CASSQATGTIGAQYF	TGTGCCAGCAGCCAAGCGACAGGGACCATCGGGGCCCAGTACTTC
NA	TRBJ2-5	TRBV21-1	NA	CASSKVSYSGSVETQYF	TGTGCCAGCAGCAAAGTTTCATACAGCGGGAGTGTTGAGACCCAGTACTTC
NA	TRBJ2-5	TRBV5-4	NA	CASSSAKRVKETQYF	TGTGCCAGCAGCAGCGCTAAGCGGGTAAAAGAGACCCAGTACTTC
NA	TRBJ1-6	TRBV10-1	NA	CASSGEQGNSPLHF	TGCGCCAGCAGTGGGGAACAAGGTAATTCACCCCTCCACTTT
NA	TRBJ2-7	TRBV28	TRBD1	CASSLDTGVAVHEQYF	TGTGCCAGCAGTTTGGACACAGGGGTGGCCGTCCACGAGCAGTACTTC
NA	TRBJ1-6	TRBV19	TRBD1	CASSTSIGGDRRNSPLHF	TGTGCCAGTAGTACCTCGATAGGTGGGGACAGAAGAAATTCACCCCTCCACTTT
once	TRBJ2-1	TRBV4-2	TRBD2	CASSQDTAGEWYNEQFF	TGTGCCAGCAGCCAAGATACAGCGGGAGAATGGTACAATGAGCAGTTCTTC
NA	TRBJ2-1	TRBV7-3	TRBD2	CASKGTSARNEQFF	TGTGCCAGCAAAGGGACTAGCGCCCGAAATGAGCAGTTCTTC
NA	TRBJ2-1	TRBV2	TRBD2	CASRGTSGRAYNEQFF	TGTGCCAGCAGGGGGACTAGCGGGAGGGCCTACAATGAGCAGTTCTTC
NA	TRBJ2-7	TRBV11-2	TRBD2	CASSFGTSGRSAYEQYF	TGTGCCAGCAGCTTTGGGACTAGCGGGAGATCCGCCTACGAGCAGTACTTC
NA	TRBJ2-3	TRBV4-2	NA	CASSQDFTDTQYF	TGTGCCAGCAGCCAAGACTTCACAGATACGCAGTATTTT
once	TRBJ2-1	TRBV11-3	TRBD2	CASSLGGLAGAEQFF	TGTGCCAGCAGCTTGGGTGGCCTAGCGGGAGCCGAGCAGTTCTTC
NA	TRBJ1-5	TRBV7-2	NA	CASSLARDPSHF	TGTGCCAGCAGCTTAGCGAGGGACCCTTCTCATTTT
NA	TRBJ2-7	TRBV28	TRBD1	CASRPHNFGQGFYEQYF	TGTGCCAGCAGACCTCACAATTTTGGACAGGGGTTCTACGAGCAGTACTTC
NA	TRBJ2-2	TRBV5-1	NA	CASSLFRDSTNTGELFF	TGCGCCAGCAGCTTATTCCGGGACTCCACGAACACCGGGGAGCTGTTTTTT
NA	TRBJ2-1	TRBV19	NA	CASSIDRRAADWFF	TGTGCCAGTAGTATAGATCGCAGAGCGGCAGATTGGTTCTTC
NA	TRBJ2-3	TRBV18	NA	CASSPGRSRGTDTQYF	TGTGCCAGCTCACCAGGGCGGTCCCGAGGAACAGATACGCAGTATTTT
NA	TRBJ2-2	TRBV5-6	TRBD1	CASSSGQGTGELFF	TGTGCCAGCAGCTCGGGACAGGGGACCGGGGAGCTGTTTTTT
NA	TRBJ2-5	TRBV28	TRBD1	CASSLPGQGAPGSRETQYF	TGTGCCAGCAGTTTACCGGGACAGGGGGCGCCGGGCAGTAGAGAGACCCAGTACTTC
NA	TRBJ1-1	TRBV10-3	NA	CAITGQLNTEAFF	TGTGCCATCACCGGACAGCTGAACACTGAAGCTTTCTTT
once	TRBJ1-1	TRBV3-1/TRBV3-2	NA	CASSPRARKTNTEAFF	TGTGCCAGCAGCCCCCGTGCCCGCAAGACGAACACTGAAGCTTTCTTT
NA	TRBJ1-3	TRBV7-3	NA	CASSLTLNRVKGNTIYF	TGTGCCAGCAGCTTAACGTTAAACAGGGTCAAAGGAAACACCATATATTTT
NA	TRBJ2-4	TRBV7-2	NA	CASSLGGTGAKNIQYF	TGTGCCAGCAGCTTAGGGGGCACGGGGGCCAAAAACATTCAGTACTTC